These 22 T cell receptor beta chains were sequenced from one sample in a study of cytomegalovirus exposure and HLA in healthy donors. With 60 Vbeta and 13 Jbeta primers, the PCR was carried out. The method was immunoSEQ multiplex PCR; TCRdb's version includes in-frame clones alone and lacks a portion of them. The sample includes more than 110,000 clones, roughly 77% of them seen just once. The sequenced material came from PBMCs. These receptors all come from a female donor in good health and CMV-seronegative.

The rearrangement joins TRBV28 to TRBJ2-7, with D uncertain. The V gene's germline CDR1 is MDHEN and CDR2 SYDVKM. The CDR3 extends over 11 amino acids. Trimming pared 4 bases from V and 6 bases from J, leaving 7 bases between. The CDR3 is CASSSRLEQYF. CDR3 DNA sequence: TGTGCCAGCAGTTCCAGGCTCGAGCAGTACTTC.

The chain recombines TRBV5-8 with TRBJ1-1; no clear D. The germline CDR1 and CDR2 sequences are SGHTS and YDEGEE. Trimming stripped 4 bases from V and 3 bases from J, with 13 bases between. The CDR3 runs 14 residues. The CDR3 here is CASSVRGWDTEAFF. In DNA, the CDR3 is TGTGCCAGCAGCGTCCGGGGATGGGACACTGAAGCTTTCTTT.

V is TRBV5-4 and J is TRBJ1-2; 8 nucleotides align to TRBD1. The CDR3 covers 15 residues. J lost 4 bases, V lost 0 bases, and 5 bases had no gene match. Per the germline V gene, CDR1 is SGHNT and CDR2 is YYREEE (reference sequence). DNA of the CDR3: TGTGCCAGCAGCTTGGGGGACAGGCCTTTCTATGGCTACACCTTC. Its translation is CASSLGDRPFYGYTF.

This clone occurred a few times. The CDR3 protein is CASSRRRQGLGDTQYF. DNA of the CDR3: TGTGCCAGCAGCCGAAGGCGACAGGGATTAGGAGATACGCAGTATTTT. V is TRBV7-2 and J is TRBJ2-3, with 7 nucleotides matching TRBD1. CDR3 size: 16 residues. Germline lookup yields CDR1 SGHTA and CDR2 FQGNSA. The V and J ends lost 5 bases and 5 bases, in that order; junction bases with no gene match: 13.

This clone was found a few times. V and J are TRBV7-2 and TRBJ2-1; weak D call: TRBD2 (6 bases). Germline CDR1 SGHTA, CDR2 FQGNSA. V lost 1 base and J lost 8, with 9 bases in between. This CDR3 region has 13 residues. The DNA of the CDR3 is TGTGCCAGCAGCTTAGACTGGGGGGATGAGCAGTTCTTC. This codes for CASSLDWGDEQFF.

This rearrangement joins TRBV15 to TRBJ2-5; 12 bases fit TRBD2. The J call is doubtful: the DNA matches TRBJ2-7 better. CDR3 length: 16 amino acids. Germline CDR1 is LNHNV and CDR2 is YYDKDF (reference sequence). The CDR3 nucleotides are TGTGCCACCAGCAGACCAGGACTAGCGGGGACCTACGAGCAGTACTTC. Protein sequence: CATSRPGLAGTYEQYF.

The chain couples TRBV2 to TRBJ1-4; 9 bases are shared with TRBD1. Germline V gene lookup returns CDR1 SNHLY and CDR2 FYNNEI. This CDR3 spans 15 amino acids. V lost 5 bases to trimming and J lost 5 bases; unmatched junction nucleotides: 6. The CDR3 spells CASSKTGTGNEKLFF. CDR3 nucleotide sequence: TGTGCCAGCAGTAAAACCGGGACAGGGAATGAAAAACTGTTTTTT.

The rearrangement joins TRBV6-5 to TRBJ1-1, with no clear D. V was shortened by 6 bases and J by 8 bases, with 10 bases between the two germline ends. The V gene's germline CDR1 is MNHEY and CDR2 SVGAGI. This CDR3 region has 11 residues. The CDR3 sequence: CASSTWPEAFF. DNA for the CDR3: TGTGCCAGCAGCACGTGGCCCGAAGCTTTCTTT.

The chain uses TRBV7-9 and TRBJ2-7, with 8 bases aligning to TRBD1. Germline CDR1 and CDR2: SEHNR and FQNEAQ (reference sequence). The trim removed 3 bases at V and 8 bases at J, leaving 12 bases unmatched. The CDR3 is made up of 15 amino acids. The CDR3 DNA is TGTGCCAGCAGCTTCAAGGGAGCAGGGGGCGAAAAGCAGTACTTC. This translates into CASSFKGAGGEKQYF.

The gene calls are TRBV2 and TRBJ2-3, with D maybe TRBD1 (6 bases). V lost 8 bases, J lost 5 bases, and 14 bases lay in between. Germline CDR1 SNHLY, CDR2 FYNNEI. CDR3 length: 13 amino acids. The CDR3 nucleotides are TGTGCCAGCGGGCAGGGGAGAAGAGATACGCAGTATTTT. This codes for CASGQGRRDTQYF. Filled out from reference TRBV2 and TRBJ2-3, the complete variable domain reads EPEVTQTPSHQVTQMGQEVILRCVPISNHLYFYWYRQILGQKVEFLVSFYNNEISEKSEIFDDQFSVERPDGSNFTLKIRSTKLEDSAMYFCASGQGRRDTQYFGPGTRLTVL.

CDR3 bases: TGCGCCAGCAGCCAAGTCTTGATCGACAGGCCCTACGAGCAGTACTTC. Translating it yields CASSQVLIDRPYEQYF. V usage is TRBV4-1 and J usage is TRBJ2-7; D is possibly TRBD1 (6 bases). V lost 1 base to trimming and J lost 2 bases, with 15 bases between them. The CDR3 has 16 residues. Per germline, CDR1 MGHRA and CDR2 YSYEKL.

The chain carries TRBV4-1 and TRBJ1-1; D gene ambiguous. V lost 1 base and J 7 bases, leaving 19 bases between the germline ends. Germline lookup yields CDR1 MGHRA and CDR2 YSYEKL. The CDR3 contains 16 residues. CDR3 in amino acids: CASSQVGSGPKIEAFF. DNA for the CDR3: TGCGCCAGCAGCCAAGTCGGGAGTGGACCGAAAATTGAAGCTTTCTTT.

A few counts support this clone. This chain uses TRBV10-2 with TRBJ2-1; unclear D gene. This CDR3 region has 11 residues. V was cut by 7 bases and J by 5 bases, with 6 bases left in between. Germline CDR1 and CDR2: WSHSY and SAAADI. The CDR3 DNA reads as TGCGCCAGCATCCCCAACAATGAGCAGTTCTTC. This translates into CASIPNNEQFF.

The genes are TRBV19 and TRBJ2-7; 9 bases are a match to TRBD1. The length of the CDR3 is 14 residues. Germline-derived CDR1 and CDR2 are LNHDA and SQIVND (reference sequence). J gave up 1 base and V 6 bases, and 4 bases lay outside the gene matches. The CDR3 region has the DNA TGTGCCAGTAGCCGGGACAGGGTTTCCTACGAGCAGTACTTC. As protein: CASSRDRVSYEQYF.

The genes are TRBV13 and TRBJ2-7, with TRBD2 matching over 13 bases. J was trimmed by 7 bases and V by 5 bases; bases with no gene match: 8. This CDR3 comprises 15 residues. Germline assignment: CDR1 PRHDT and CDR2 FYEKMQ (reference sequence). For the CDR3, the DNA is TGTGCCAGCAGCACTCAGGGACTAGCGGGGCTTGAGCAGTACTTC. Translating it yields CASSTQGLAGLEQYF. The full variable domain, completed using reference TRBV13 and TRBJ2-7, is AAGVIQSPRHLIKEKRETATLKCYPIPRHDTVYWYQQGPGQDPQFLISFYEKMQSDKGSIPDRFSAQQFSDYHSELNMSSLELGDSALYFCASSTQGLAGLEQYFGPGTRLTVT.

The chain is built from TRBV6-1 and TRBJ1-1, with TRBD1 identical over 7 bases. Germline CDR1 reads MNHNS; CDR2 reads SASEGT. The CDR3 has 15 amino acids. The J segment lost 11 bases and the V segment lost 7 bases, leaving 19 bases of the junction unmatched. The CDR3 nucleotides are TGTGCCAGCATTAACATGGGACAGACTCCCTGGAAGGCTTTCTTT. Translating it yields CASINMGQTPWKAFF.

The CDR3 reads CASSLGQIGTDTQYF. For the CDR3, the DNA is TGTGCCAGCAGCTTAGGACAGATCGGCACAGATACGCAGTATTTT. V and J are TRBV7-2 and TRBJ2-3; possible D gene TRBD1, 5 bases. The germline V and J ends were trimmed by 1 base and 1 base, with 9 bases remaining between them. The CDR3 sequence is 15 residues long. Germline CDR1 is SGHTA and CDR2 is FQGNSA.

The chain carries TRBV29-1 and TRBJ1-2, with D possibly being TRBD1 (5 bases). V was cut by 3 bases and J by 4 bases, with 12 bases left in between. Germline V gene data show CDR1 as SQVTM and CDR2 as ANQGSEA. This CDR3 comprises 13 residues. The CDR3 coding sequence is TGCAGCGTTGAGGGGCGCCTCCTCTATGGCTACACCTTC. Translating gives CSVEGRLLYGYTF. Based on the CDR3 plus reference TRBV29-1 and TRBJ1-2, the full variable domain is SAVISQKPSRDICQRGTSLTIQCQVDSQVTMMFWYRQQPGQSLTLIATANQGSEATYESGFVIDKFPISRPNLTFSTLTVSNMSPEDSSIYLCSVEGRLLYGYTFGSGTRLTVV.

In this sample, this clone turned up a few times. This chain links TRBV4-3 with TRBJ1-1; 9 bases are shared with TRBD1. Germline V gives CDR1 LGHNA, CDR2 YSLEER. There are 14 residues in the CDR3. V lost 1 base and J lost 4; bases outside the gene matches: 1. The CDR3 spells CASSQGGQGTEAFF. As DNA, the CDR3 is TGCGCCAGCAGCCAAGGGGGACAGGGCACTGAAGCTTTCTTT.

The V call is TRBV9, the J call TRBJ1-2; D is ambiguous. The germline V gene encodes CDR1 SGDLS and CDR2 YYNGEE. Between the trimmed V and J ends, which lost 1 base and 0 bases, there was a span of 4 bases. CDR3 length: 13 residues. CDR3 nucleotide sequence: TGTGCCAGCAGCGTACAAACTAACTATGGCTACACCTTC. It yields the protein CASSVQTNYGYTF. Filled out from reference TRBV9 and TRBJ1-2, the complete variable domain reads DSGVTQTPKHLITATGQRVTLRCSPRSGDLSVYWYQQSLDQGLQFLIQYYNGEERAKGNILERFSAQQFPDLHSELNLSSLELGDSALYFCASSVQTNYGYTFGSGTRLTVV.

The chain's CDR3 is CASSSPIPMNGYTF. The CDR3 region has the DNA TGTGCCAGCAGCTCCCCTATACCGATGAATGGCTACACCTTC. This chain joins TRBV9 and TRBJ1-2, with D uncertain. The ends were cut back, 4 bases at V and 6 bases at J, with 16 bases in the middle. This CDR3 is 14 amino acids long. From germline, CDR1 is SGDLS and CDR2 YYNGEE.

This chain uses TRBV10-2 with TRBJ2-5, with TRBD2 matching over 11 bases. Germline V gives CDR1 WSHSY, CDR2 SAAADI. The junction had 2 bases not matched to a gene; V was cut back by 6 bases and J by 2 bases. This CDR3 comprises 14 residues. This CDR3 reads CASSGTSGQETQYF. The CDR3 coding sequence is TGCGCCAGCAGCGGGACTAGCGGACAAGAGACCCAGTACTTC.